This T cell receptor beta chain was identified in a study of blood T cell repertoires in COVID-19. In the study overall: Acute-phase and convalescent COVID-19 samples originated in the United States, Italy and Spain.

The germline CDR1 and CDR2 sequences are SGHNT and YYREEE (reference sequence). The junction had 15 bases not matched to a gene; V was cut back by 4 bases and J by 2 bases. The CDR3 extends over 18 amino acids. Here immunoSEQ multiplex PCR was the method, and the copy in TCRdb shows in-frame clones only, minus some. Of roughly 100,000 clones detected, about 84% appear once; the ten largest clones hold 11% to 15%. This receptor was identified in a woman aged 55-75 years with acute or convalescent COVID-19. Sequencing used peripheral blood. The rearrangement joins TRBV5-4 to TRBJ1-2; 9 bases align to TRBD1. The CDR3 DNA sequence: TGTGCCAGCAGCCGCGGAAACAGGGGGCTAGTGGAAAACTATGGCTACACCTTC. Protein: CASSRGNRGLVENYGYTF. Drawing the rest from reference TRBV5-4 and TRBJ1-2, the complete variable domain is ETGVTQSPTHLIKTRGQQVTLRCSSQSGHNTVSWYQQALGQGPQFIFQYYREEENGRGNFPPRFSGLQFPNYSSELNVNALELDDSALYLCASSRGNRGLVENYGYTFGSGTRLTVV.